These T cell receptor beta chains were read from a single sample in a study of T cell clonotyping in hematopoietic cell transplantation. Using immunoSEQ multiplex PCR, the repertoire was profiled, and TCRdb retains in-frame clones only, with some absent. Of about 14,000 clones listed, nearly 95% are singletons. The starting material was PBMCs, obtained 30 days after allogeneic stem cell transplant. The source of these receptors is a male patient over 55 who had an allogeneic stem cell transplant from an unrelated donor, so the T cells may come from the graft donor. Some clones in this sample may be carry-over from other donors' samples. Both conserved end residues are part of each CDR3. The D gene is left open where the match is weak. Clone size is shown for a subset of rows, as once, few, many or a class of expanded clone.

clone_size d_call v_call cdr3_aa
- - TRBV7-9 CASSQANTEAFF
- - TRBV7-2 CASSFSNQPQHF
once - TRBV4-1 CASSQQGRVAGELFF
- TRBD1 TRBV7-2 CASSLSGGQGATGNTIYF
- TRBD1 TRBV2 CASSTGTGKVDGYTF
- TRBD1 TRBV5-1 CASSPGTGEYYGYTF
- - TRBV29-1 CSVASNYGYTF
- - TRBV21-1 CASTRIEAFF
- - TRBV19 CASSIRESIGYTF
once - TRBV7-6 CASSLRNSPLHF
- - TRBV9 CASSVAERDGQYF
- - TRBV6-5 CASTWAGEQYF
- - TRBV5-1 CASRAPGNQETQYF
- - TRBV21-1 CASSPTSNTGELFF
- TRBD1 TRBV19 CASSGTGHGQPQHF
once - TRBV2 CASSELGDGYTF
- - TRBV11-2 CASSLTTSYRVEQYF
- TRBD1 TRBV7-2 CASSVRTGQAFF
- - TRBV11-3 CASSLRGSYNEQFF
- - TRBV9 CASSGLSEVSVYGYTF
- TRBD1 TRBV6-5 CASSLNRDRNTEAFF
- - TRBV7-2 CASSFGGRQETQYF
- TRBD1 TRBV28 CASRDFGRGPVSPLHF
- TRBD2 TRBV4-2 CASSQGGTSGVRSYEQYF
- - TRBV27 CASSTQVGEAYEQYF
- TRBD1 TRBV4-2 CASSRGTGGYEQYF
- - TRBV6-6 CASSPTRILNYGYTF
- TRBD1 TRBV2 CASGTGTDTQYF
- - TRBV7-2 CASSLVGTDRETQYF
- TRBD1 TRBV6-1 CASTKRGGSPGYTF
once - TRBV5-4 CASSLTFGGLTYGYTF
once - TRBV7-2 CASSLELFRGKSHGYTF
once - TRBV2 CASSVYIETQYF
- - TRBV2 CASSTDSNQPQHF
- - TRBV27 CASSSTTPGGGYTF
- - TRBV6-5 CASRHRAEAFF
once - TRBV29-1 CSVLGAGELFF
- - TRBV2 CASSAGSSIQPQHF
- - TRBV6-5 CASSYSGSSNSPLHF
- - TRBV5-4 CASSFGAAYEQYF
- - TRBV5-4 CASSLGSGSYEQYF
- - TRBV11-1 CASSPWTSNTEAFF
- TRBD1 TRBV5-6 CASSPRTGGVEKLFF
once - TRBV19 CASSIGGQNYGYTF
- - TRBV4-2 CASSQDGNQPQHF
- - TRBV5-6 CASSLQGSTGELFF
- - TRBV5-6 CASSAIGREGYTF
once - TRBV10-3 CAISTTAGDTEAFF
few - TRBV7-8 CASSLLTGLQSHPRDGYTF
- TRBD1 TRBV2 CASRPDRGYTEAFF
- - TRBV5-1 CASQTGDSYEQYF
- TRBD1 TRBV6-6 CASLTGVNTEAFF
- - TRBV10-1 CASGQRGTDTQYF
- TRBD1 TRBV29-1 CSVGQGQTEAFF
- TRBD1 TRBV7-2 CASSPEQGAHEQYF
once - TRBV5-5 CASSLAPPEGQYF
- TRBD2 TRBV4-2 CASSPLAGGSSYEQYF